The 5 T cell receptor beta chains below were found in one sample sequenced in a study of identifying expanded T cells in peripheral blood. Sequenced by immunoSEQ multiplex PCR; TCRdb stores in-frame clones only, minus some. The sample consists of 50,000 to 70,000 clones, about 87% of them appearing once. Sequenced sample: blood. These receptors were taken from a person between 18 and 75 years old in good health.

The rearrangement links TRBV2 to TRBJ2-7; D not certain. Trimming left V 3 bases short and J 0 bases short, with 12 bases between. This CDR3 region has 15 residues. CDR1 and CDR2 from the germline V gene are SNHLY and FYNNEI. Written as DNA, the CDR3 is TGTGCCAGCAGTGATCCCGGCGTGAGCTCCTACGAGCAGTACTTC. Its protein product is CASSDPGVSSYEQYF.

CDR3 sequence reads: CASRRAQDTEAFF. CDR3 nucleotides: TGTGCCAGCAGGAGGGCGCAGGACACTGAAGCTTTCTTT. The V and J genes are TRBV2 and TRBJ1-1; D is unresolved. The CDR3 extends over 13 amino acids. Germline assignment: CDR1 SNHLY and CDR2 FYNNEI. The V end lost 6 bases, the J end lost 3 bases, and 11 bases lay between the germline ends.

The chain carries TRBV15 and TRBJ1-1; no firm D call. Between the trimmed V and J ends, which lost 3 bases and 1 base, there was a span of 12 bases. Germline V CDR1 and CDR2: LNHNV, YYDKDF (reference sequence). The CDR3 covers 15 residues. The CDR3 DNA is TGTGCCACCAGCAGCGCCGAGGTTACGAACACTGAAGCTTTCTTT. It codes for CATSSAEVTNTEAFF.

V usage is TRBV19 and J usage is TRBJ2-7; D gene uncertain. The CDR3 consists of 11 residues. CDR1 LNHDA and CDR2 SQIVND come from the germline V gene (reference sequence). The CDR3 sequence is CANGLRYEQYF. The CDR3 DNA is TGTGCTAATGGCCTCCGCTACGAGCAGTACTTC.

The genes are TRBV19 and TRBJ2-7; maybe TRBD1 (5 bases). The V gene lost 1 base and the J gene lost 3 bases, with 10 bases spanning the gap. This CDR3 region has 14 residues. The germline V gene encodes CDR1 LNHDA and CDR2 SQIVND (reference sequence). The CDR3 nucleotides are TGTGCCAGTAGTATAGGGGCAGGGTACTACGAGCAGTACTTC. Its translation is CASSIGAGYYEQYF.